The 9 T cell receptor beta chains presented below share a single source sample, sequenced in a study of shared clonotypes between healthy human individuals. TCRdb keeps only in-frame clones here, not all; method: immunoSEQ multiplex PCR. Of a few hundred thousand clones listed, around 87% are singletons. The sequencing sample was made of memory CD8+ T cells sorted from blood. Subset described: CD45RO+ cells pooled with CCR7-negative TemRA cells. The receptors derive from a man aged 18 to 30 in good health.

V is TRBV7-2 and J is TRBJ2-7; tentatively, D is TRBD1 (6 bases). The CDR3 is made up of 16 amino acids. The V gene lost 4 bases and the J gene lost 3 bases, with 19 bases spanning the gap. Germline V gene sequence: CDR1 SGHTA, CDR2 FQGNSA. The CDR3 region is CASSYSAGQLSYEQYF. Written as DNA, the CDR3 is TGTGCCAGCAGCTATTCCGCTGGACAGCTGAGCTACGAGCAGTACTTC.

This clone was recorded many times. The rearrangement joins TRBV27 to TRBJ2-3, with a tentative D call TRBD1 (5 bases). The germline gives CDR1 MNHEY, CDR2 SMNVEV (reference sequence). Trimming removed 4 bases from V and 0 bases from J, with 17 bases in between. The CDR3 contains 17 residues. CDR3 residues: CASSYGALPRSTDTQYF. In DNA form, the CDR3 reads TGTGCCAGCAGTTATGGGGCCCTTCCCCGAAGCACAGATACGCAGTATTTT.

The chain couples TRBV14 to TRBJ2-7; D may be TRBD1 (5 bases). The ends were cut back, 0 bases at V and 0 bases at J, with 21 bases in the middle. Germline CDR1 SGHDN, CDR2 FVKESK. The CDR3 covers 19 residues. In DNA, the CDR3 is TGTGCCAGCAGCCAAGAGTCCCCGAGTGAGGACACCTACTCCTACGAGCAGTACTTC. This translates into CASSQESPSEDTYSYEQYF. The variable domain in full, completed from reference TRBV14 and TRBJ2-7, reads EAGVTQFPSHSVIEKGQTVTLRCDPISGHDNLYWYRRVMGKEIKFLLHFVKESKQDESGMPNNRFLAERTGGTYSTLKVQPAELEDSGVYFCASSQESPSEDTYSYEQYFGPGTRLTVT.

J is TRBJ2-7 and V is TRBV27; possibly TRBD2 for D (5 bases). CDR3 size: 13 residues. Germline CDR1 MNHEY, CDR2 SMNVEV (reference sequence). The V end lost 3 bases, the J end lost 7 bases, and 13 bases lay between the germline ends. Written as DNA, the CDR3 is TGTGCCAGCAGTTTCGGGGATCCTGGGGAGCAGTACTTC. This codes for CASSFGDPGEQYF.

The V call is TRBV30, the J call TRBJ2-7, with a tentative D call TRBD1 (6 bases). Germline V gene sequence: CDR1 GTSNPN, CDR2 SVGIG (reference sequence). The CDR3 consists of 14 residues. The germline V and J ends were trimmed by 0 bases and 2 bases, with 11 bases remaining between them. The CDR3 protein is CAWSVQGGTYEQYF. In DNA form, the CDR3 reads TGTGCCTGGAGTGTACAAGGGGGTACCTACGAGCAGTACTTC.

J is TRBJ2-5 and V is TRBV5-1; D remains unclear. CDR3 length equals 15 residues. V was shortened by 1 base and J by 0 bases, with 10 bases between the two germline ends. Per germline, CDR1 SGHRS and CDR2 YFSETQ. The CDR3 bases are TGCGCCAGCAGCTTGATTAGTTTTAACCAAGAGACCCAGTACTTC. The encoded protein is CASSLISFNQETQYF.

The rearrangement uses TRBV7-9 and TRBJ2-5; D is unresolved. The CDR3 covers 15 residues. V dropped 3 bases and J dropped 0 bases, with 11 bases sitting between them. Germline V gene lookup returns CDR1 SEHNR and CDR2 FQNEAQ (reference sequence). The CDR3 here is CASSFSNPYQETQYF. In nucleotides, the CDR3 is TGTGCCAGCAGCTTCAGCAACCCGTACCAAGAGACCCAGTACTTC.

This clone came up many times. The chain links TRBV5-4 to TRBJ2-7, with D hard to call. The CDR3 runs to 11 residues. The V and J ends lost 5 bases and 5 bases respectively, with 8 bases between them. CDR1 is SGHNT and CDR2 is YYREEE in the germline V gene (reference sequence). The chain's CDR3 is CASRVEDEQYF. CDR3 coding DNA: TGTGCCAGCAGGGTGGAAGACGAGCAGTACTTC.

Regarding this clone: Within the sample, other DNA sequences also encode this same CDR3. The chain links TRBV7-8 to TRBJ2-1; unclear D gene. The germline gives CDR1 SGHVS, CDR2 FQNEAQ. Trimming took 5 bases from V and 0 from J, leaving 5 bases between them. CDR3 length: 13 residues. CDR3 amino acids: CASSLSSYNEQFF. The CDR3 region has the DNA TGTGCCAGCAGCCTGAGCTCCTACAATGAGCAGTTCTTC.